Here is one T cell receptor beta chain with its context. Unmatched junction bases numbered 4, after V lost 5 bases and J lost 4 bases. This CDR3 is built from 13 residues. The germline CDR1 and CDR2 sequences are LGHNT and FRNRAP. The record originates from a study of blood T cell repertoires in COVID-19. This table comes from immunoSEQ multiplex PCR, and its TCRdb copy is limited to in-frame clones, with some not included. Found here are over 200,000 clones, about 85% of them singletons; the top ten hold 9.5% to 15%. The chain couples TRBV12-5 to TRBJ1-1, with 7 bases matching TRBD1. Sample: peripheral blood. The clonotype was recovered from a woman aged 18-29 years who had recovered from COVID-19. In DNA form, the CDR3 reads TGTGCTAGTGGTACAGGGGATGTCACTGAAGCTTTCTTT. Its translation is CASGTGDVTEAFF.